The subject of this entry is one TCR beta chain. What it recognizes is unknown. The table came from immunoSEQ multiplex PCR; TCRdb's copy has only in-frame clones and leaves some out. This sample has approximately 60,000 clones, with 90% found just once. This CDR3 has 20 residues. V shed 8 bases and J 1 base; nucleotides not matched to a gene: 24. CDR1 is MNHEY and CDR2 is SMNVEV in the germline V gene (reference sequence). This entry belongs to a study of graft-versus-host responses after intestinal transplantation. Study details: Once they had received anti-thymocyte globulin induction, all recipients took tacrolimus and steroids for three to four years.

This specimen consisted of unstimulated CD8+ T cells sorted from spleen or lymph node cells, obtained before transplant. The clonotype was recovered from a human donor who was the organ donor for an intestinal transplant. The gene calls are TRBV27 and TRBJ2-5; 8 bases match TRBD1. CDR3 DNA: TGTGCCAGCCGTGGCCCCCGGGACTCCCCCACAGGGGGGTTCCAAGAGACCCAGTACTTC. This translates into CASRGPRDSPTGGFQETQYF.